This T cell receptor (beta chain) was found in a study of blood T cell repertoires in COVID-19. Study as a whole: There were acute and convalescent COVID-19 samples, and they came from the United States, Italy and Spain.

Here immunoSEQ multiplex PCR was the method, and the copy in TCRdb shows in-frame clones only, minus some. This sample carries about 170,000 clones, around four fifths of them seen once, and the ten largest clones take 4% to 4.5%. V shed 0 bases and J shed 5 bases, with 9 bases lying between them. This CDR3 has 15 residues. From germline, CDR1 is SGHRS and CDR2 YFSETQ. The cohort comprised adults aged 18 to 89 years residing in 20 to 30 US areas. The study assigned cohorts using participant-reported clinical history. Cohort 3 donors were reported recovered after two negative PCRs, clearance, or symptom resolution.

The chain couples TRBV5-1 to TRBJ1-6; no clear D. Specimen: PBMCs or T cells enriched from blood (not recorded which). This sequence originates from a woman in her fifties or sixties who had recovered from COVID-19. CDR3 region: CASSLVVDHNSPLHF. CDR3 DNA: TGCGCCAGCAGCTTGGTGGTAGATCATAATTCACCCCTCCACTTT.